This T cell receptor beta chain comes out of a study of blood T cell repertoires in COVID-19. Study background: There were acute and convalescent COVID-19 samples, and they came from the United States, Italy and Spain. Sample material is recorded as cDNA or gDNA derived from T cells, B-cell-depleted T cells, or PBMCs.

In the authors' methods: Estimation of nucleated cell counts was performed using reference gene primer amplification. TCRdb's table, derived via immunoSEQ multiplex PCR, lists solely in-frame clones and lacks some. That table supplies the V and J calls and clone size; D and trimming were determined from the DNA. The sample lists hundreds of thousands of clones, roughly 90% seen once, with about 0.8% in the top ten. V was cut by 4 bases and J by 5 bases, with 15 bases left in between. The CDR3 totals 14 residues. In germline, CDR1 is LNHDA, CDR2 SQIVND (reference sequence). Patients in Seattle were enrolled during active infection, then followed longitudinally. This clone was found once.

The clonotype was recovered from a man aged 60 to 75 with COVID-19, enrolled during active disease. V gene TRBV19 combines with J gene TRBJ2-7; tentatively, D is TRBD1 (6 bases). The material sequenced was peripheral blood. The CDR3 region is CASSTPRGRNEQYF. The CDR3, as DNA: TGTGCCAGTAGTACCCCCAGGGGTCGCAACGAGCAGTACTTC.